This entry concerns a single T cell receptor (beta chain). The primer mix had 60 Vbeta and 13 Jbeta primers. Using immunoSEQ multiplex PCR, the repertoire was profiled, and TCRdb retains in-frame clones only, with some absent. The table shows about 180,000 clones, with roughly 85% occurring only once. The germline V gene encodes CDR1 ENHRY and CDR2 SYGVKD. The length of the CDR3 is 13 residues. V lost 4 bases, J lost 5 bases, and 11 bases lay in between. These data belong to a study of cytomegalovirus exposure and HLA in healthy donors. The TCR sequence derives from a woman in her 40s in good health and CMV-seronegative. This chain links TRBV10-3 with TRBJ1-1; possible D gene TRBD1, 5 bases. The specimen sequenced was PBMCs. In nucleotides, the CDR3 is TGTGCCATCAGTGTAAGGGGTTTAACTGAAGCTTTCTTT. Translated: CAISVRGLTEAFF.